This T cell receptor beta chain was sequenced for a study of blood T cells in healthy people across ages. Points from the study as a whole: Unsorted PBMCs blocked a conclusive comparison of naive and antigen-experienced cells. Age advanced and TCR beta diversity per million T cells fell, roughly linearly.

Germline V gives CDR1 MNHEY, CDR2 SMNVEV (reference sequence). This CDR3 comprises 13 residues. J was trimmed by 5 bases and V by 3 bases; bases with no gene match: 3. This clonotype was seen a handful of times. The target antigen is unknown. It was with a sample-barcoded 5' primer and a J-beta primer mix that a second PCR of about 6 to 12 cycles was run. Using its own MiXCR run on the 5' RACE reads, TCRdb lists one record per CDR3 protein. Counted here are more than 750,000 distinct CDR3 sequences, 25% to 35% occurring once; the ten biggest clones make up 9.5% to 13%. These same records also appear under a second study, on T cells of mothers and their children. That study adds: Each mother gave over 8.5 million TCR beta CDR3 reads; each child, roughly 3.1 million.

The sequenced sample was blood. V gene TRBV27 combines with J gene TRBJ1-1; 7 nucleotides match TRBD1. This clonotype was sampled from a woman aged 40 to 50 in good health. CDR3 loop: CASSFTGQTEAFF. The CDR3 DNA is TGTGCCAGCAGTTTCACGGGACAGACTGAAGCTTTCTTT.